This T cell receptor beta chain is from a study of cytomegalovirus exposure and HLA in healthy donors. A multiplex PCR was run with 60 Vbeta primers and 13 Jbeta primers. Produced via immunoSEQ multiplex PCR; TCRdb's table is partial and in-frame only. Across approximately 92,000 clones, the top ten clones capture roughly 3.5% of the sample. The CDR3 totals 14 residues. Germline loops: CDR1 MGHRA, CDR2 YSYEKL. V was shortened by 0 bases and J by 5 bases, with 11 bases between the two germline ends. Broader study findings: Sequencing probably produced one cluster of sequence variants that were highly shared. Later analysis demonstrated an association between a missense DCLRE1C variant and TCR beta V- and J-gene trimming.

Of note for this clone: Antigen: not known.

The specimen was PBMCs. The receptor's source is a woman aged 25 to 39 in good health and CMV-seronegative. This chain connects TRBV4-1 to TRBJ2-7; D perhaps matches TRBD2 (5 bases). CDR3 coding DNA: TGCGCCAGCAGCCAAGATCGAGGGTGGGACGAGCAGTACTTC. Amino acid sequence: CASSQDRGWDEQYF.